The 22 T cell receptor beta chains below come from one sample, sequenced in a study of blood T cell repertoires in COVID-19. Data came from immunoSEQ multiplex PCR; TCRdb stores just in-frame clones and leaves some out. The sample holds 200,000 to 250,000 clones, just over 85% seen once. The specimen was PBMCs or T cells enriched from blood (not recorded which). Receptors originate from a woman aged 50 to 65 with acute COVID-19.

Note on this clone: At one end, the junction sequence differs from germline, possibly due to a read error. The V and J genes are TRBV11-2 and TRBJ1-1; 12 bases align to TRBD1. This CDR3 has 13 amino acids. Germline loops: CDR1 SGHAT, CDR2 FQNNGV. CDR3 DNA sequence: TGTGCCAGCAGCTTTAGCGGGGACAGGGGGCGTTCTTTT. Residues: CASSFSGDRGRSF.

The rearrangement uses TRBV2 and TRBJ1-4, with 8 positions matching TRBD1. The V gene's germline CDR1 is SNHLY and CDR2 FYNNEI. The ends lost 6 bases at V and 8 bases at J; junction bases unmatched: 11. This CDR3 is 15 amino acids long. CDR3 protein: CASSRGQGEWEKLFF. In nucleotides, the CDR3 is TGTGCCAGCAGCCGAGGACAGGGAGAATGGGAAAAACTGTTTTTT.

The gene calls are TRBV24-1 and TRBJ1-2, with D maybe TRBD1 (5 bases). The CDR3 consists of 16 residues. Trimming left V 4 bases short and J 4 bases short, with 18 bases between. In germline, CDR1 is KGHDR, CDR2 SFDVKD. The CDR3 sequence is CATSDPMTAQVYGYTF. The CDR3 region has the DNA TGTGCCACCAGTGACCCTATGACAGCTCAAGTCTATGGCTACACCTTC.

This chain joins TRBV3-1 (or the pseudogene TRBV3-2) and TRBJ1-6; D remains ambiguous. CDR1 LGHDT and CDR2 YNNKEL come from the germline V gene (reference sequence). The V gene lost 0 bases and the J gene lost 11 bases, with 5 bases spanning the gap. The CDR3 has 12 residues. CDR3 sequence (DNA): TGTGCCAGCAGCCAAGAATGGCCACCCCTCCACTTT. As protein: CASSQEWPPLHF.

CDR3 region: CASSPGTGVDEQFF. The CDR3 nucleotides are TGTGCCAGCTCACCGGGGACAGGGGTTGATGAGCAGTTCTTC. The chain has TRBV18 and TRBJ2-1, with 10 bases aligning to TRBD1. The CDR3 has 14 residues. Germline-derived CDR1 and CDR2 are KGHSH and LQKENI. Unmatched junction bases numbered 4, after V lost 3 bases and J lost 8 bases. Full variable domain (missing parts from reference TRBV18 and TRBJ2-1): NAGVMQNPRHLVRRRGQEARLRCSPMKGHSHVYWYRQLPEEGLKFMVYLQKENIIDESGMPKERFSAEFPKEGPSILRIQQVVRGDSAAYFCASSPGTGVDEQFFGPGTRLTVL.

The chain is built from TRBV4-3 and TRBJ2-2; 8 bases are shared with TRBD2. Germline V gene lookup returns CDR1 LGHNA and CDR2 YSLEER. The V gene end was trimmed by 4 bases and the J gene end by 6 bases; junction bases not matched to a gene: 13. This CDR3 region has 17 residues. The CDR3 coding sequence is TGCGCCAGCAGCCGGCGGACTAGCTGGAACTGGGCCGGGGAGCTGTTTTTT. It yields the protein CASSRRTSWNWAGELFF.

This sequence joins TRBV29-1 and TRBJ2-4; TRBD2 is a possible D gene (6 bases). With 4 bases removed from V and 1 base from J, the gap between germline ends came to 11 bases. CDR3 length: 14 residues. Germline CDR1 SQVTM, CDR2 ANQGSEA. This chain's CDR3 is CSVAGAGAKNIQYF. The DNA for the CDR3 is TGCAGCGTTGCTGGGGCGGGGGCCAAAAACATTCAGTACTTC.

J is TRBJ2-3 and V is TRBV5-1; no clear D. The V end lost 4 bases, the J end lost 5 bases, and 14 bases lay between the germline ends. Germline CDR1 reads SGHRS; CDR2 reads YFSETQ. This CDR3 region has 14 residues. The CDR3 nucleotides are TGCGCCAGCAGCCCGCCTACCTCTAGAGATACGCAGTATTTT. Translation gives CASSPPTSRDTQYF.

This clone was seen only once. V usage is TRBV29-1 and J usage is TRBJ2-3, with TRBD1 matching over 10 bases. The CDR3 runs 14 residues. V gave up 6 bases and J gave up 6 bases; unmatched junction bases: 9. Germline-derived CDR1 and CDR2 are SQVTM and ANQGSEA. CDR3 sequence (DNA): TGCAGCGTGTCCGGACAGGGGGTTTCTGATACGCAGTATTTT. Translating gives CSVSGQGVSDTQYF.

Only one count was recorded for this clone. The J gene is TRBJ2-3, the V gene TRBV5-5; D remains ambiguous. V was cut by 5 bases and J by 3 bases, with 10 bases left in between. The CDR3 contains 13 residues. Per germline, CDR1 SGHKS and CDR2 YYEKEE (reference sequence). This chain's CDR3 is CASSSGLTDTQYF. The DNA for the CDR3 is TGTGCCAGCAGTTCCGGGTTGACAGATACGCAGTATTTT.

This chain joins TRBV28 and TRBJ2-5, with 9 bases that match TRBD1. Germline values: CDR1 MDHEN, CDR2 SYDVKM. The CDR3 covers 15 residues. J gave up 2 bases and V 6 bases, and 7 bases lay outside the gene matches. In DNA, the CDR3 is TGTGCCAGCAGACTTCACGGGACAGGGCAAGAGACCCAGTACTTC. Protein sequence: CASRLHGTGQETQYF.

The V call is TRBV11-2, the J call TRBJ2-7, with D possibly matching TRBD2 (6 bases). Germline V gives CDR1 SGHAT, CDR2 FQNNGV. V lost 3 bases, J lost 6 bases, and 12 bases lay in between. There are 13 residues in the CDR3. The CDR3 protein is CASSFLTGVEQYF. DNA of the CDR3: TGTGCCAGCAGCTTCCTCACGGGAGTCGAGCAGTACTTC.

This chain uses TRBV28 with TRBJ2-7; 8 bases are shared with TRBD1. The CDR3 length is 16 residues. Germline V gene sequence: CDR1 MDHEN, CDR2 SYDVKM. J gave up 0 bases and V 7 bases, and 11 bases lay outside the gene matches. The CDR3 DNA reads as TGTGCCAGCACCTTCAGCCAGGGGGCAACCTCCTACGAGCAGTACTTC. This encodes CASTFSQGATSYEQYF.

J is TRBJ2-7 and V is TRBV3-1 (or the pseudogene TRBV3-2), with D perhaps TRBD1 (5 bases). The germline gives CDR1 LGHDT, CDR2 YNNKEL (reference sequence). Between the trimmed V and J ends, which lost 4 bases and 0 bases, there was a span of 10 bases. The CDR3 sequence is 14 residues long. The CDR3 here is CASSRQGGSYEQYF. CDR3 bases: TGTGCCAGCAGCCGTCAGGGTGGCTCCTACGAGCAGTACTTC.

V usage is TRBV18 and J usage is TRBJ1-1, with TRBD1 matching 8 bases. Germline V gene lookup returns CDR1 KGHSH and CDR2 LQKENI. V shed 3 bases, J shed 8 bases, and the junction held 8 bases outside the gene matches. The length of the CDR3 is 14 residues. The DNA of the CDR3 is TGTGCCAGCTCACCGCCGGCAGACAGGGGCGAAGCTTTCTTT. Amino acids: CASSPPADRGEAFF.

The chain recombines TRBV6-4 with TRBJ2-1, with D maybe TRBD1 (6 bases). V lost 3 bases to trimming and J lost 0 bases, with 6 bases between them. This CDR3 comprises 14 residues. Germline V gives CDR1 MRHNA, CDR2 SNTAGT. The CDR3 protein is CASSEDSSYNEQFF. The CDR3, as DNA: TGTGCCAGCAGTGAGGACAGCTCCTACAATGAGCAGTTCTTC.

The genes are TRBV27 and TRBJ2-7, with 8 bases fitting TRBD2. Germline loops: CDR1 MNHEY, CDR2 SMNVEV (reference sequence). V lost 5 bases to trimming and J lost 6 bases; unmatched junction nucleotides: 9. The CDR3 has 14 amino acids. For the CDR3, the DNA is TGTGCCAGCAGTCCCGGGACTAGGAGTGGCGAGCAGTACTTC. It specifies CASSPGTRSGEQYF.

This clone was counted only a few times. The V gene is TRBV19, the J gene TRBJ1-5; no firm D call. The CDR3 loop spans 13 amino acids. Trimming left V 6 bases short and J 5 bases short, with 11 bases between. Looked up from germline, CDR1 is LNHDA and CDR2 is SQIVND (reference sequence). The chain's CDR3 is CASRVEAYQPQHF. The CDR3 coding sequence is TGTGCCAGTAGGGTGGAGGCGTATCAGCCCCAGCATTTT.

This chain connects TRBV7-2 to TRBJ2-7, with a weak D call TRBD2 (7 bases). Germline V gene data show CDR1 as SGHTA and CDR2 as FQGNSA. Between the trimmed V and J ends, which lost 5 bases and 4 bases, there was a span of 18 bases. The CDR3 loop spans 15 amino acids. The CDR3 nucleotides read TGTGCCAGCAGCCCCCAAGCGGGAAGGGGGTACGAGCAGTACTTC. This encodes CASSPQAGRGYEQYF.

The chain employs TRBV6-5 and TRBJ2-4; possible D gene TRBD2, 5 bases. This CDR3 spans 14 amino acids. The germline V and J ends were trimmed by 6 bases and 8 bases, with 17 bases remaining between them. Germline V gene sequence: CDR1 MNHEY, CDR2 SVGAGI. CDR3 sequence (DNA): TGTGCCAGCAGCTCTGGGAGTAGTCCAGACATTCAGTACTTC. It encodes CASSSGSSPDIQYF.

In this sample, this clone turned up a few times. The V and J genes are TRBV7-3 and TRBJ2-1, with 7 bases matching TRBD2. V lost 3 bases to trimming and J lost 7 bases; unmatched junction nucleotides: 6. Germline V gene sequence: CDR1 SGHTA, CDR2 FQGTGA. This CDR3 region has 14 residues. CDR3 nucleotides: TGTGCCAGCAGCTTCGGTGGGGGAGGGAATGAGCAGTTCTTC. It codes for CASSFGGGGNEQFF.

The chain has TRBV27 and TRBJ1-2; 7 bases line up with TRBD1. The CDR3 is 13 amino acids. The junction had 1 base not matched to a gene; V was cut back by 2 bases and J by 4 bases. From germline, CDR1 is MNHEY and CDR2 SMNVEV (reference sequence). This CDR3 is CASSLRQGYGYTF. CDR3 DNA sequence: TGTGCCAGCAGTTTACGACAGGGCTATGGCTACACCTTC.